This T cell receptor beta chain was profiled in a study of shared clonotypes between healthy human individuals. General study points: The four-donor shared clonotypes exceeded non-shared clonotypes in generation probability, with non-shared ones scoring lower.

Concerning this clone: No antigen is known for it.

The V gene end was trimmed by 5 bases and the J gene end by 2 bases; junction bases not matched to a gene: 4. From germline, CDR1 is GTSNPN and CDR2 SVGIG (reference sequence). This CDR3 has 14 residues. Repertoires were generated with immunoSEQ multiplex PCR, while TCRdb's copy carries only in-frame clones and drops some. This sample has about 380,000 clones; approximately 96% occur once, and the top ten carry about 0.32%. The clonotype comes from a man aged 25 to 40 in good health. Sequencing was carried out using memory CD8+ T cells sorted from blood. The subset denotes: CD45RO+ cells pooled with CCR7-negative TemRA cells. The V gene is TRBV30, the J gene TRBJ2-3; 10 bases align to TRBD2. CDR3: CAWASGSFTDTQYF. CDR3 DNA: TGTGCCTGGGCTAGCGGGAGTTTCACAGATACGCAGTATTTT.